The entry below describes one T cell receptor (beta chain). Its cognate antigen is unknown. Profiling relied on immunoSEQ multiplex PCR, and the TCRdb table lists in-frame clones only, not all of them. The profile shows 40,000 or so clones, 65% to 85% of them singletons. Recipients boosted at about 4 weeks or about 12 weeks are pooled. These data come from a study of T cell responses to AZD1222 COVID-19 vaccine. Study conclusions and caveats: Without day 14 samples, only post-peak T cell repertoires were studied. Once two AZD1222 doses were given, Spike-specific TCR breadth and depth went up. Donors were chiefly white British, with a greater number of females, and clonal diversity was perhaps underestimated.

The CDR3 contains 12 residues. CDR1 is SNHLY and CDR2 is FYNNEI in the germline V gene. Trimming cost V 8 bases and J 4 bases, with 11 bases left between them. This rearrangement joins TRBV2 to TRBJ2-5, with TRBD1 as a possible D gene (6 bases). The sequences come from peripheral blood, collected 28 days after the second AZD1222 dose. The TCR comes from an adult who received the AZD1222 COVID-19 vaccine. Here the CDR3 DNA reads TGTGCCAGCTACAGGACAGTAGAGACCCAGTACTTC. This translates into CASYRTVETQYF. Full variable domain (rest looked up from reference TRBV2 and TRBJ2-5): EPEVTQTPSHQVTQMGQEVILRCVPISNHLYFYWYRQILGQKVEFLVSFYNNEISEKSEIFDDQFSVERPDGSNFTLKIRSTKLEDSAMYFCASYRTVETQYFGPGTRLLVL.